These T cell receptor beta chains were read from a single sample in a study of Tregs in tolerant kidney transplant recipients. Only in-frame clones appear in the TCRdb table, and some are missing; sequencing was by immunoSEQ multiplex PCR. The sample holds hundreds of thousands of clones, about four fifths seen once. Sequenced material: CD4+ T cells from blood. These receptors came from a human donor in good health. Both conserved end residues are part of each CDR3. A D gene is named only where the DNA matches it firmly. Clone size, where shown, is once, few, many, or a class for clones that have expanded.

TRBJ2-5,13,TRBV2,TRBD1,.,TGTGCCACAACTTGGGACAGACAAGAGACCCAGTACTTC,CATTWDRQETQYF
TRBJ1-4,16,TRBV19,TRBD1,once,TGTGCCAGTACCGGGGACAGGGCTACCCTTGGGGAAAAACTGTTTTTT,CASTGDRATLGEKLFF
TRBJ1-3,15,TRBV6-4,.,.,TGTGCCAGCAGTGAGGGGGCCTACTCTGGAAACACCATATATTTT,CASSEGAYSGNTIYF
TRBJ1-3,14,TRBV25-1,.,.,TGTGCCAGCAGTGGGAGGGGAAGGAGAAACACCATATATTTT,CASSGRGRRNTIYF
TRBJ2-3,18,TRBV4-2,TRBD2,.,TGTGCCAGCAGCCAGGGGACTAGCGGGGGGGTCGTATCAGATACGCAGTATTTT,CASSQGTSGGVVSDTQYF
TRBJ2-1,15,TRBV6-5,TRBD2,.,TGTGCCAGCAGGATCGGCGGGGGGTTCTCGAATGAGCAGTTCTTC,CASRIGGGFSNEQFF
TRBJ2-3,15,TRBV29-1,TRBD2,.,TGCAGCGTTGGGAAAGGGACTAGCGAGGGAGATACGCAGTATTTT,CSVGKGTSEGDTQYF
TRBJ2-3,13,TRBV6-5,TRBD2,.,TGTGCCAGCAGCGCGGGGGGTGGGTACACGCAGTATTTT,CASSAGGGYTQYF
TRBJ1-1,17,TRBV30,.,.,TGTGCCTGGACCCATCGCTCGGGCCGAAGGTCGAACACTGAAGCTTTCTTT,CAWTHRSGRRSNTEAFF
TRBJ2-2,18,TRBV9,TRBD2,.,TGTGCCAGCAGCCCCCAGACAAGGACTAGCGGGATAGGGGGGGAGCTGTTTTTT,CASSPQTRTSGIGGELFF
TRBJ2-7,14,TRBV30,TRBD1,.,TGTGCCTGGATGACAGGGTCCCCGTTTGAAGCGCAGTACTTC,CAWMTGSPFEAQYF
TRBJ1-1,17,TRBV25-1,.,once,TGTGCCAGCAGTGAATATGGTCCTGGAGGTTGGGGCACTGAAGCTTTCTTT,CASSEYGPGGWGTEAFF
TRBJ2-2,12,TRBV7-3,.,.,TGTGCCAGCAGCACTGCTTCCGGGGAGCTGTTTTTT,CASSTASGELFF
TRBJ1-4,14,TRBV6-1,.,.,TGTGCCAGCAGCCCATCGTTGGTTCTGGAAAAACTGTTTTTT,CASSPSLVLEKLFF
TRBJ2-5,14,TRBV10-3,TRBD2,.,TGTGCCATCAGTGCGGGGGGGAATCAAGAGACCCAGTACTTC,CAISAGGNQETQYF
TRBJ2-2,17,TRBV18,TRBD2,.,TGTGCCAGCTCACCTACCACACTAGCGGCAAACACCGGGGAGCTGTTTTTT,CASSPTTLAANTGELFF
TRBJ2-7,15,TRBV29-1,TRBD2,.,TGCAGCGTATCGGGACTAGCGGGGGGATCCTACGAGCAGTACTTC,CSVSGLAGGSYEQYF
TRBJ1-6,16,TRBV10-3,.,few,TGTGCCATCAGTGAAGGGGGAGGCTCCTATAATTCACCCCTCCACTTT,CAISEGGGSYNSPLHF
TRBJ1-2,18,TRBV4-1,.,once,TGCGCCAGCAGCCCGGCCCCCTTCTACCCTTCAGCTAACTATGGCTACACCTTC,CASSPAPFYPSANYGYTF
TRBJ1-2,15,TRBV19,.,.,TGTGCCAGTAGCCTCTCGACAGTAAATAACTATGGCTACACCTTC,CASSLSTVNNYGYTF
TRBJ1-6,13,TRBV6-5,.,.,TGTGCCAGCAGTTTCTCAGGGGTCTCACCCCTCCACTTT,CASSFSGVSPLHF
TRBJ2-1,16,TRBV5-1,TRBD2,.,TGCGCCAGCGTCCCCCTTGGTAGCGGGAGGGAGAATGAGCAGTTCTTC,CASVPLGSGRENEQFF
TRBJ1-4,16,TRBV5-1,.,.,TGCGCCAGCAGCTTGGCCCCGGGGTCAACTAATGAAAAACTGTTTTTT,CASSLAPGSTNEKLFF
TRBJ1-4,12,TRBV6-1,.,.,TGTGCCAGCACAGGGTTCAGAGAAAAACTGTTTTTT,CASTGFREKLFF
TRBJ2-3,12,TRBV12-5,.,.,TGTGCTAGTGGCCGGGACACAGATACGCAGTATTTT,CASGRDTDTQYF
TRBJ2-7,14,TRBV6-6,TRBD1,.,TGTGCCAGCAGTTCGGACAGGGCCCCCTACGAGCAGTACTTC,CASSSDRAPYEQYF